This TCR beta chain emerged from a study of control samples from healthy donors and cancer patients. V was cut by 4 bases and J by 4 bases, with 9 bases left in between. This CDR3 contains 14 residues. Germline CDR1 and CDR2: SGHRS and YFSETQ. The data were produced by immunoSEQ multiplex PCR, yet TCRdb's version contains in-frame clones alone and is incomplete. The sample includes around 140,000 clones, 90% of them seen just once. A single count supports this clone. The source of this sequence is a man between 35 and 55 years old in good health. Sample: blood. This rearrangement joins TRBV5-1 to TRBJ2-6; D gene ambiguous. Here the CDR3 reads CASSPKSGANVLTF. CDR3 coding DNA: TGCGCCAGCAGCCCCAAGTCGGGGGCCAACGTCCTGACTTTC.